Listed below are T cell receptor beta chains from one sample, sequenced in a study of prognosis after radiotherapy for stage I lung cancer. Via MiXCR, TCRdb re-called the multiplex PCR reads, giving one row per CDR3 protein. The data hold about 35,000 distinct CDR3 sequences, with 30% to 35% observed a single time. The sample in question was PBMCs, obtained before or after stereotactic body radiation therapy (not recorded which). The receptor set was obtained from a donor aged 50 or older with non-small cell lung cancer. Each CDR3 is given with its conserved first and last residue. D genes are given only for firm matches. Clone size is given for some rows only: seen once, a few or many times, or a class if the clone is expanded.

CDR3nt,CDR3aa,v_gene,j_gene,abundance,d_gene
TGTGCCAGCAGTGAACTTGGGGCCCGGGGGGAGCTGTTTTTT,CASSELGARGELFF,TRBV2,TRBJ2-2,.,.
TGCGCCAGCAGCTTGGCGGGGACAAGTACCGGGGAGCTGTTTTTT,CASSLAGTSTGELFF,TRBV5-1,TRBJ2-2,medium-sized,.
TGTGCCAGCAGCTTGGAAAGCGGGAGGGCCAATGAGCAGTTCTTC,CASSLESGRANEQFF,TRBV5-4,TRBJ2-1,many,TRBD2
TGTGCCAGCAGCTTGGTAAGGGCCCAGAACACTGAAGCTTTCTTT,CASSLVRAQNTEAFF,TRBV5-5,TRBJ1-1,many,.
TGTGCCAGCAGCTCCCTGACTTCCGATACGCAGTATTTT,CASSSLTSDTQYF,TRBV7-9,TRBJ2-3,many,.
TGTGCCAGCAGTGAAGGACAGGGAGGCCTCAATGAGCAGTTCTTC,CASSEGQGGLNEQFF,TRBV2,TRBJ2-1,many,.
TGCGCCAGCAGCTTGGCCCGGTACGGGGGTATTTCCTACGAGCAGTACTTC,CASSLARYGGISYEQYF,TRBV5-1,TRBJ2-7,many,.
TGCGCCAGCGGAAAGCAGCCTAGCACAGATACGCAGTATTTT,CASGKQPSTDTQYF,TRBV5-1,TRBJ2-3,many,.
TGTGCCACCAGTGGGACTAGCGGGGGGTCCACAGATACGCAGTATTTT,CATSGTSGGSTDTQYF,TRBV24-1,TRBJ2-3,many,TRBD2
TGCGCCAGCAGCTTGGGGGATTATAGCAATCAGCCCCAGCATTTT,CASSLGDYSNQPQHF,TRBV5-1,TRBJ1-5,many,.
TGTGCCAGCCTGTCTGCCGGGGGGGAGACCCAGTACTTC,CASLSAGGETQYF,TRBV7-2,TRBJ2-5,.,TRBD2
TGCAGCGTTGATATAAGGACTAGCGGGGTTTATACGCAGTATTTT,CSVDIRTSGVYTQYF,TRBV29-1,TRBJ2-3,many,TRBD2
TGCGCCAGCAGCCAAGACGGCAGAGGGGATAATGAAAAACTGTTTTTT,CASSQDGRGDNEKLFF,TRBV4-1,TRBJ1-4,.,.
TGTGCCAGCTCACCGGAGACAGGGGTTGGCTACACCTTC,CASSPETGVGYTF,TRBV18,TRBJ1-2,many,TRBD1
TGCAGTGCTAGTCCCTCCGACACCGGGGAGCTGTTTTTT,CSASPSDTGELFF,TRBV20-1,TRBJ2-2,once,.
TGCGCCAGCAGCTCCGTGCAGTGGTCGGGCGAGACCCAGTACTTC,CASSSVQWSGETQYF,TRBV5-1,TRBJ2-5,few,.
TGTGCCAGCAGTTTAAGTCTTTCTGGGGCAGCATCGGGGTATGGCTACACCTTC,CASSLSLSGAASGYGYTF,TRBV12-3/TRBV12-4,TRBJ1-2,many,.
TGTGCCTGGAGTGTGCCAAACACTGAAGCTTTCTTT,CAWSVPNTEAFF,TRBV30,TRBJ1-1,.,.
TGTGCCAGCAGCGCCCCAACAGGGAAGAACACTGAAGCTTTCTTT,CASSAPTGKNTEAFF,TRBV11-3,TRBJ1-1,.,.
TGTGCCAGCATTGGAGTAAACTATGGCTACACCTTC,CASIGVNYGYTF,TRBV2,TRBJ1-2,.,.
TGTGCCAGCAGCTTATCAGGGGCTAGCGGGCTGGTGGCCTACGAGCAGTACTTC,CASSLSGASGLVAYEQYF,TRBV7-2,TRBJ2-7,many,TRBD2
TGTGCCAGCAGCGGCCTACAGGGAGACACTGAAGCTTTCTTT,CASSGLQGDTEAFF,TRBV9,TRBJ1-1,many,.
TGCGCCAGCAGCCAAGTGCCTCCGGGACAGTTTTTGTCCACCGGGGAGCTGTTTTTT,CASSQVPPGQFLSTGELFF,TRBV4-1,TRBJ2-2,many,TRBD1
TGTGCCAGCAGTGAGTTGGAATACGGGGAGCAGTTCTTC,CASSELEYGEQFF,TRBV6-4,TRBJ2-1,few,.
TGTGCCAGTAGGACCGGTTTCGGAAACCCCCAACCCCAGCATTTT,CASRTGFGNPQPQHF,TRBV19,TRBJ1-5,many,.
TGTGCCAGCAGCACAACCAGGGGGTCCGAGCAGTACTTC,CASSTTRGSEQYF,TRBV27,TRBJ2-7,many,TRBD1
TGTGCCAGCAGCCGTTACCGGGACAGGGACAAGGGGCAGTTCTTC,CASSRYRDRDKGQFF,TRBV11-3,TRBJ2-1,many,TRBD1
TGTGCCATCAGTGTCAGGGGAGGGACAGATACGCAGTATTTT,CAISVRGGTDTQYF,TRBV10-3,TRBJ2-3,many,.
TGTGCCAGCAGACCGCCCCCCCCCAACTATGGCTACACCTTC,CASRPPPPNYGYTF,TRBV28,TRBJ1-2,many,.
TGTGCCAGTAGTACAAGGGGGCGCGGTGAGGATGAAAAACTGTTTTTT,CASSTRGRGEDEKLFF,TRBV19,TRBJ1-4,many,TRBD1
TGTGCCAGCAGCATCGGACAGGTGAGGGGTGGCAATCAGCCCCAGCATTTT,CASSIGQVRGGNQPQHF,TRBV7-8,TRBJ1-5,many,TRBD1
TGTGCCAGCAGCTATGGAGGGTTATCGGCATACAATGAGCAGTTCTTC,CASSYGGLSAYNEQFF,TRBV7-9,TRBJ2-1,many,.
TGTGCCACCAGCAGAGATCTGGTACTAGCGGGAGGGGAGCAGTACTTC,CATSRDLVLAGGEQYF,TRBV15,TRBJ2-7,.,TRBD2
TGTGCCAGCAGTAAGGACAGCGACTATGGCTACACCTTC,CASSKDSDYGYTF,TRBV12-3/TRBV12-4,TRBJ1-2,once,.
TGTGCCAGCAGTCCACGACAGGAGGCCACTGAAGATTTCTTT,CASSPRQEATEDFF,TRBV28,TRBJ1-1,.,.
TGTGCCAGTGGTATACTCGGCGGAGCCTATACCGGGGAGCTGTTTTTT,CASGILGGAYTGELFF,TRBV19,TRBJ2-2,.,.
TGTGCCAGCAGGGACGAGACAGGGGGGGCCTATGGCTACACCTTC,CASRDETGGAYGYTF,TRBV6-1,TRBJ1-2,.,TRBD1
TGTGCCAGCAGCTCCCGGACAGGGCTGAGCAATCAGCCCCGGTATTTT,CASSSRTGLSNQPRYF,TRBV6-2/TRBV6-3,TRBJ1-5,.,TRBD1
TGTGCCTCACGGGTAGCGGGAGTAGAGACCCAGTACTTC,CASRVAGVETQYF,TRBV7-6,TRBJ2-5,many,TRBD2
TGTGCCAGCAACCAGGGGGCGGATTATGGCTACACCTTC,CASNQGADYGYTF,TRBV2,TRBJ1-2,many,TRBD1
TGTGCCAGCAGTGAAAAGGAGGATCAGCCCCAGCATTTT,CASSEKEDQPQHF,TRBV6-1,TRBJ1-5,many,.
TGCAGCGTGGAAGAACAGGGGCGCACTGAAGCTTTCTTT,CSVEEQGRTEAFF,TRBV29-1,TRBJ1-1,many,TRBD1